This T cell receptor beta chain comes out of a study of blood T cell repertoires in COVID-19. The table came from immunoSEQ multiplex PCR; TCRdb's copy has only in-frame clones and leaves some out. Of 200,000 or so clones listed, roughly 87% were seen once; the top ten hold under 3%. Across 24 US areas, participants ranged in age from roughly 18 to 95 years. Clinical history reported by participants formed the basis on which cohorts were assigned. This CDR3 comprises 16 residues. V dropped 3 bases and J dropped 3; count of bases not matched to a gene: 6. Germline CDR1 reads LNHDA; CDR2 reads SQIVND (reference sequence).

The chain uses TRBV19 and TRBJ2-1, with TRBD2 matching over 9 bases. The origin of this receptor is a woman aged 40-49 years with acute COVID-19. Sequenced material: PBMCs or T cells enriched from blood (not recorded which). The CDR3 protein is CASSIVFSGSYNEQFF. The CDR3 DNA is TGTGCCAGTAGTATCGTATTTAGCGGGAGCTACAATGAGCAGTTCTTC.